This T cell receptor (beta chain) is drawn from a study of blood T cell repertoires in COVID-19. Study-level information: COVID-19 samples from acute and convalescent phases originated in the United States, Italy and Spain.

Sequencing was performed with immunoSEQ multiplex PCR; in TCRdb, only in-frame clones are kept and a portion is missing. The sample includes some 250,000 clones, approximately 90% of them seen just once. This CDR3 comprises 17 residues. The V gene's germline CDR1 is SGDLS and CDR2 YYNGEE. After removal of 3 bases from V and 4 bases from J, the junction contained 15 bases not matched to a gene. Sample: PBMCs or T cells enriched from blood (not recorded which). This TCR came from a human donor in a cohort exposed to, infected with or recovered from COVID-19 (not recorded which). The donor label of this sample is uncertain. The rearrangement joins TRBV9 to TRBJ2-7; 8 bases are a match to TRBD2. CDR3 protein: CASSGGASGPAHYEQYF. The CDR3 DNA reads TGTGCCAGCAGCGGCGGGGCTAGCGGGCCAGCACATTACGAGCAGTACTTC.